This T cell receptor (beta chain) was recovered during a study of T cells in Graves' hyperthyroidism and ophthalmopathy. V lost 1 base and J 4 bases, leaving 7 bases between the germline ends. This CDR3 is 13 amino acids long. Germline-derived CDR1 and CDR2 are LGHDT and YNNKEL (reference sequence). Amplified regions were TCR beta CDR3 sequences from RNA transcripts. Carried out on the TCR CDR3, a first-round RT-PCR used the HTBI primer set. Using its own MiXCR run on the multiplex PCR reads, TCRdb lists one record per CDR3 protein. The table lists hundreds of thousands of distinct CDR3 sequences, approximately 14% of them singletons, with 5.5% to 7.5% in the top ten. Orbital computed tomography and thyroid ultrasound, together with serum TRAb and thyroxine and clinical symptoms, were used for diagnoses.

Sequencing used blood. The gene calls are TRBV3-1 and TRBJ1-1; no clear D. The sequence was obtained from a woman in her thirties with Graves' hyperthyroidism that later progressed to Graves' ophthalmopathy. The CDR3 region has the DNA TGTGCCAGCAGCCAAGGGAAGACCACTGAAGCTTTCTTT. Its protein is CASSQGKTTEAFF.